This T cell receptor beta chain comes out of a study of blood T cell repertoires in COVID-19. Study information: The United States, Italy and Spain supplied acute and convalescent COVID-19 samples.

In germline, CDR1 is SGHRS, CDR2 YFSETQ. Trimming removed 1 base from V and 5 bases from J; junction bases left unmatched: 6. The CDR3 extends over 16 amino acids. The method was immunoSEQ multiplex PCR; TCRdb's version includes in-frame clones alone and lacks a portion of them. The table lists 53,000 or so clones, more than 70% of them singletons. Sequencing input: peripheral blood. V gene TRBV5-1 combines with J gene TRBJ2-3, with 11 positions matching TRBD2. The TCR was taken from a man aged 70 or older with active COVID-19. The CDR3 nucleotides read TGCGCCAGCAGCTTGTATAGCGGGGGGGCCCGAGATACGCAGTATTTT. It encodes CASSLYSGGARDTQYF.